This T cell receptor (beta chain) was sequenced in a study of technical replicates of blood from a handful of donors. Germline loops: CDR1 SEHNR, CDR2 FQNEAQ (reference sequence). CDR3 size: 16 residues. V trimming: 1 base; J trimming: 1 base; junction bases outside the gene matches: 1. The method was immunoSEQ multiplex PCR; TCRdb's version includes in-frame clones alone and lacks a portion of them. The sample shows almost 85,000 clones, almost 98% of them seen only once. This rearrangement joins TRBV7-9 to TRBJ2-2; the match to TRBD2 covers 9 bases. The specimen was T cells isolated from PBMCs. The sequence derives from a human donor in good health. CDR3 region: CASSLVSGGNTGELFF. DNA of the CDR3: TGTGCCAGCAGCTTAGTTAGCGGGGGGAACACCGGGGAGCTGTTTTTT.